This TCR beta chain originates from a study of shared clonotypes between healthy human individuals. Germline V gene lookup returns CDR1 MNHEY and CDR2 SVGAGI. V was pared by 6 bases and J by 0 bases, with 14 bases between. CDR3 length: 15 amino acids. Study findings and constraints: Non-shared clonotypes displayed generation probabilities falling below those of clonotypes present in all four donors. Expectations were that clonotype sharing among donors would be affected by sequencing depth.

The authors split each subset's genomic DNA evenly across several immunoSEQ plates. Using around 180 ng DNA, 30,000 to 35,000 T cell genomes, the sorted-subset replicate PCRs were run. Sequencing was performed with immunoSEQ multiplex PCR; in TCRdb, only in-frame clones are kept and a portion is missing. Here the sample spans about 2 million clones, 85% to 95% being singletons. Comments on this clone: Its antigen remains unidentified.

The gene calls are TRBV6-5 and TRBJ1-1, with D hard to call. The sequence derives from a man in his late teens or twenties in good health. Sequenced sample: naive CD4+ T cells sorted from blood. Subset here: CD45RA+ positively selected. The CDR3 nucleotides are TGTGCCAGCAGATTGGACGTGAACCTGAACACTGAAGCTTTCTTT. Translation: CASRLDVNLNTEAFF.